The 27 T cell receptor beta chains below come from one sample, sequenced in a study of post-analysis software for immune sequencing data. The antigens for these receptors are not known. Overall study findings and caveats: Compared with controls, patients had more of five TRBV segments, including TRBV5-6, TRBV5-1 and TRBV20-1.

The authors incorporated unique molecular identifiers into the TCR beta cDNA libraries. TCRdb reanalysed the PCR reads using MiXCR and keeps one entry per CDR3 protein. Seen here are about 540,000 distinct CDR3 sequences, around 34% observed once, and the top ten hold under 7%. The specimen sequenced was blood. Receptors originate from a girl younger than 18 with multiple sclerosis.

The chain recombines TRBV6-6 with TRBJ1-2, with TRBD1 matching 7 bases. The CDR3 consists of 17 residues. CDR1 MNHNY and CDR2 SVGAGI come from the germline V gene (reference sequence). J lost 7 bases, V lost 5 bases, and 19 bases had no gene match. For the CDR3, the DNA is TGTGCCAGCAGTATGGAGGGACAGAGGACACCGGGGGCTGGCTACACCTTC. It translates to CASSMEGQRTPGAGYTF.

The rearrangement uses TRBV4-1 and TRBJ2-1; D is perhaps TRBD1 or TRBD2 (5 bases each). V lost 1 base to trimming and J lost 4 bases, with 11 bases between them. Per germline, CDR1 MGHRA and CDR2 YSYEKL. The length of the CDR3 is 15 residues. In nucleotides, the CDR3 is TGCGCCAGCAGCCAAGTTCCGGGACCTTACAATGAGCAGTTCTTC. Translating it yields CASSQVPGPYNEQFF.

This clonotype came up once. The chain is built from TRBV5-4 and TRBJ2-3; a possible D gene is TRBD2 (6 bases). The CDR3 has 14 residues. Trimming took off 4 bases at V and 3 bases at J, with 12 bases between the two ends. CDR1 is SGHNT, CDR2 YYREEE, per germline (reference sequence). In nucleotides, the CDR3 is TGTGCCAGCAGCCGCCCGGAGGGGACAGATACGCAGTATTTT. Translation gives CASSRPEGTDTQYF.

The table lists this clonotype with a few counts. The chain uses TRBV7-9 and TRBJ2-7; D is undetermined. Germline CDR1 reads SEHNR; CDR2 reads FQNEAQ (reference sequence). The germline V and J ends were trimmed by 1 base and 6 bases, with 7 bases remaining between them. This CDR3 has 12 amino acids. CDR3 nucleotides: TGTGCCAGCAGCTTAGTGGGCACCGAGCAGTACTTC. Its protein is CASSLVGTEQYF.

This clonotype came up a few times. The chain combines TRBV11-2 with TRBJ2-5, with D perhaps given as TRBD1 or TRBD2 (6 bases each). From germline, CDR1 is SGHAT and CDR2 FQNNGV. V was shortened by 5 bases and J by 2 bases, with 15 bases between the two germline ends. This CDR3 has 15 amino acids. CDR3 bases: TGTGCCAGCAGCGCGGCGGGGCAGGGGCAAGAGACCCAGTACTTC. The encoded protein is CASSAAGQGQETQYF.

The chain uses TRBV4-1 and TRBJ2-1; the D is unclear. The CDR3 length is 14 residues. The V and J ends lost 1 base and 8 bases respectively, with 12 bases between them. Per the germline V gene, CDR1 is MGHRA and CDR2 is YSYEKL. The CDR3 here is CASSQVGRTHEQFF. DNA of the CDR3: TGCGCCAGCAGCCAAGTAGGCAGGACCCATGAGCAGTTCTTC.

V and J are TRBV12-3 or TRBV12-4 and TRBJ2-5; D is undetermined. The CDR3 totals 16 residues. V lost 2 bases to trimming and J lost 2 bases, with 15 bases between them. The CDR3 DNA sequence: TGTGCCAGCAGTTTATTCGGCAGGACCCGACAAGAGACCCAGTACTTC. Translating gives CASSLFGRTRQETQYF.

This chain joins TRBV5-1 and TRBJ2-5; D call uncertain. Judging by the DNA end, TRBJ2-7 fits better; the J call may be wrong. This CDR3 comprises 15 residues. Looked up from germline, CDR1 is SGHRS and CDR2 is YFSETQ. The CDR3 DNA is TGCGCCAGCACCCTGGAGCCGGATCCTACCTACGAGCAGTACTTC. Amino acids: CASTLEPDPTYEQYF.

The CDR3 region is CATSTPGTLGSNQPQHF. The DNA of the CDR3 is TGTGCCACCAGCACTCCCGGGACTTTGGGGAGCAATCAGCCCCAGCATTTT. The chain joins TRBV15 to TRBJ1-5, with D possibly TRBD1 on 5 matching bases. Germline V gene sequence: CDR1 LNHNV, CDR2 YYDKDF (reference sequence). Trimming pared 4 bases from V and 1 base from J, leaving 17 bases between. The length of the CDR3 is 17 residues.

This clonotype was found a few times. V usage is TRBV6-1 and J usage is TRBJ2-7, with D possibly matching TRBD1 (6 bases). The CDR3 covers 16 residues. Trimming cost V 2 bases and J 0 bases, with 14 bases left between them. Looked up from germline, CDR1 is MNHNS and CDR2 is SASEGT. The CDR3 sequence: CASSELGAALSYEQYF. CDR3 coding DNA: TGTGCCAGCAGTGAATTGGGGGCGGCCCTCTCCTACGAGCAGTACTTC.

CDR3 sequence reads: CASSPGGGADTQYF. The CDR3 DNA follows: TGTGCCAGCAGTCCGGGCGGGGGGGCAGATACGCAGTATTTT. V is TRBV12-3 or TRBV12-4 and J is TRBJ2-3; 9 bases match TRBD2. CDR3 size: 14 residues. Trimming removed 5 bases from V and 4 bases from J; junction bases left unmatched: 4.

V gene TRBV20-1 combines with J gene TRBJ1-2, with D perhaps TRBD1 (6 bases). Germline V gene sequence: CDR1 DFQATT, CDR2 SNEGSKA (reference sequence). V was trimmed by 1 base and J by 5 bases, leaving 11 bases between them. This CDR3 comprises 13 residues. CDR3 nucleotides: TGCAGTGCTAGAGTGTCAGGGGATTATGGCTACACCTTC. Its translation: CSARVSGDYGYTF.

The DNA for the CDR3 is TGTGCCAGCAGCCCTATAGCGGGACTTGAAGAGACCCAGTACTTC. It is translated as CASSPIAGLEETQYF. The chain is built from TRBV3-1 and TRBJ2-7; TRBD2 matches 8 bases. The J call may be mistaken, given a closer DNA end match to TRBJ2-5. The CDR3 totals 15 residues. Per germline, CDR1 LGHDT and CDR2 YNNKEL (reference sequence).

The rearrangement joins TRBV7-2 to TRBJ2-3; D unresolved. CDR1 and CDR2 from the germline V gene are SGHTA and FQGNSA. V was clipped by 2 bases and J by 0 bases, with 9 bases between them. The CDR3 has 15 residues. CDR3 DNA: TGTGCCAGCAGCTTAATGAGCGCTAGCACAGATACGCAGTATTTT. Its translation is CASSLMSASTDTQYF.

The V and J genes are TRBV4-2 and TRBJ1-5; perhaps TRBD1 as D (5 bases). This CDR3 region has 15 residues. Trimming took off 1 base at V and 6 bases at J, with 13 bases between the two ends. Germline values: CDR1 LGHNA, CDR2 YNFKEQ. The CDR3 region is CASSQVLRESQPQHF. The CDR3 DNA sequence: TGTGCCAGCAGCCAAGTGCTCAGGGAAAGTCAGCCCCAGCATTTT.

V and J are TRBV7-2 and TRBJ2-7, with TRBD2 identical over 9 bases. CDR3 length equals 17 residues. The J segment lost 0 bases and the V segment lost 1 base, leaving 7 bases of the junction unmatched. Germline V gives CDR1 SGHTA, CDR2 FQGNSA. Here the CDR3 DNA reads TGTGCCAGCAGCTTAGTTGGTAGCGGGGGCCCCTCCTACGAGCAGTACTTC. It specifies CASSLVGSGGPSYEQYF.

The CDR3 region is CASSDFPCYGYTF. CDR3 DNA: TGCGCCAGCAGCGACTTCCCCTGCTATGGCTACACCTTC. The rearrangement links TRBV5-1 to TRBJ1-2; D remains unclear. The germline V gene encodes CDR1 SGHRS and CDR2 YFSETQ. The CDR3 consists of 13 residues. Trimming cost V 4 bases and J 4 bases, with 11 bases left between them.

The chain is built from TRBV12-3 or TRBV12-4 and TRBJ1-5, with D unresolved. Trimming took off 0 bases at V and 4 bases at J, with 7 bases between the two ends. CDR3 length: 14 amino acids. The CDR3 DNA reads as TGTGCCAGCAGTTTAGCGATGGCAAATCAGCCCCAGCATTTT. Amino acid sequence: CASSLAMANQPQHF.

V is TRBV7-3 and J is TRBJ2-1, with a weak D call TRBD2 (5 bases). V was shortened by 5 bases and J by 5 bases, with 10 bases between the two germline ends. This CDR3 spans 13 amino acids. Germline-derived CDR1 and CDR2 are SGHTA and FQGTGA. CDR3 nucleotides: TGTGCCAGCAGCGAGGGATCCGACAATGAGCAGTTCTTC. Translating it yields CASSEGSDNEQFF.

Concerning this clonotype itself: A much bigger clone sits one base away, suggesting this may be a read error. The gene calls are TRBV12-3 or TRBV12-4 and TRBJ2-3; D is unresolved. This CDR3 spans 12 amino acids. Trimming took 8 bases from V and 4 from J, leaving 10 bases between them. The CDR3 spells CASRAPPDTQYF. The CDR3 DNA reads TGTGCCAGCCGAGCACCGCCAGATACGCAGTATTTT.

This clonotype has just a few counts. The chain joins TRBV12-3 or TRBV12-4 to TRBJ1-4; D call uncertain. Trimming left V 1 base short and J 8 bases short, with 11 bases between. The CDR3 runs 14 residues. The chain's CDR3 is CASSLVRLGEKLFF. In DNA, the CDR3 is TGTGCCAGCAGTTTAGTCCGCTTGGGGGAAAAACTGTTTTTT.

The chain is built from TRBV6-6 and TRBJ2-3; D is undetermined. Germline V gene data show CDR1 as MNHNY and CDR2 as SVGAGI (reference sequence). The CDR3 is 12 residues long. V dropped 2 bases and J dropped 4 bases, with 4 bases sitting between them. The CDR3, as DNA: TGTGCCAGCAGTTACGAGGCAGATACGCAGTATTTT. This gives the protein CASSYEADTQYF.

This clonotype was counted between two and nine times. The chain combines TRBV5-6 with TRBJ2-5, with D hard to call. The CDR3 length is 15 residues. CDR1 is SGHDT and CDR2 is YYEEEE in the germline V gene. V lost 6 bases and J 5 bases, leaving 20 bases between the germline ends. The CDR3 DNA reads as TGTGCCAGCATCCGGATCAAAGGGTCAAGGGAGACCCAGTACTTC. Residues: CASIRIKGSRETQYF.

The genes are TRBV11-2 and TRBJ2-1, with 7 positions matching TRBD2. J gave up 7 bases and V 0 bases, and 3 bases lay outside the gene matches. CDR3 length: 14 residues. Germline V lookup: CDR1 SGHAT, CDR2 FQNNGV. The CDR3 reads CASSLDLGGNEQFF. The CDR3 coding sequence is TGTGCCAGCAGCTTAGATTTGGGGGGGAATGAGCAGTTCTTC.

This chain uses TRBV20-1 with TRBJ1-2; no definite D call. Trimming removed 7 bases at V and 4 bases at J, with 13 bases between. The CDR3 runs to 12 residues. Looked up from germline, CDR1 is DFQATT and CDR2 is SNEGSKA (reference sequence). The chain's CDR3 is CSVDRGSYGYTF. The DNA for the CDR3 is TGCAGTGTCGACCGAGGGAGCTATGGCTACACCTTC.

The J gene is TRBJ2-3, the V gene TRBV5-1, with TRBD2 matching 9 bases. V dropped 0 bases and J dropped 7; count of bases not matched to a gene: 9. This CDR3 contains 16 residues. Germline V gene data show CDR1 as SGHRS and CDR2 as YFSETQ. As DNA, the CDR3 is TGCGCCAGCAGCTTGGTAGCTAGCGGGGTGAGGAATACGCAGTATTTT. Protein sequence: CASSLVASGVRNTQYF.

This sequence joins TRBV2 and TRBJ2-5; 8 bases match TRBD2. Per the germline V gene, CDR1 is SNHLY and CDR2 is FYNNEI. The junction had 11 bases not matched to a gene; V was cut back by 9 bases and J by 5 bases. This CDR3 has 14 amino acids. The CDR3 DNA reads TGTGCCAGAAAGCCGATTGTAGCGGGGGAGACCCAGTACTTC. This gives the protein CARKPIVAGETQYF.